This record concerns one TCR beta chain sequence. The antigen remains unidentified. The conserved final phenylalanine or tryptophan is absent from the CDR3, which likely points to a read error. The DNA is left out, because the CDR3 cannot be placed on it with certainty; the CDR3 is given as TCRdb lists it. TCRdb processed the multiplex PCR reads anew with MiXCR; each CDR3 protein has one entry. The data show around 230,000 distinct CDR3 sequences, with roughly a third seen just once and approximately 3.6% held by the top ten. This sample was included in a study of breast tumors, draining lymph nodes, adjacent tissues. The study's findings and limits: That most tumor T cells come from lymph nodes remained unproven. Compared with basal-like, luminal-like tumors shared significantly more repertoire with nontumor tissue. Data fit most tumor T cells coming from lymph node, expanding in tumor. Tumor repertoires ranked between lymph nodes and nontumor tissue in diversity, with V and J gene preferences.

Samples came from axillary lymph nodes draining the breast cancer. Germline V gene sequence: CDR1 SGHRS, CDR2 YFSETQ. The CDR3 spans 10 residues, counting both ends. The chain links TRBV5-1 to TRBJ2-3; the D call of TRBD1 is as the table states it, not checked on the DNA. The sequenced sample consisted of axillary lymph node tissue. The clonotype originates from a female donor with breast cancer. Some clones in this sample may be carry-over from other donors' samples. CDR3 residues: CASTRDRGIY.